This T cell receptor (beta chain) emerged from a study of blood T cell repertoires in COVID-19. The CDR3 consists of 13 residues. The trim removed 5 bases at V and 4 bases at J, leaving 5 bases unmatched. The germline V gene encodes CDR1 SQVTM and CDR2 ANQGSEA. Generated by immunoSEQ multiplex PCR, the TCRdb table keeps only in-frame clones and is missing some. The sample yields just over 300,000 clones, just under 90% seen once. Sequences were obtained from peripheral blood. The source is a woman aged 25 to 39 with COVID-19, enrolled during active disease. This chain joins TRBV29-1 and TRBJ1-2, with TRBD1 matching over 9 bases. CDR3: CSVLGQGSYGYTF. DNA of the CDR3: TGCAGCGTTCTTGGACAGGGGAGCTATGGCTACACCTTC.